This TCR beta chain was sequenced in a study of PD-L1 blockade in urothelial cancer. Study background: Treatment start was followed by blood analysis at 3 weeks (second dose) and again at 6 weeks.

Described time point: peripheral blood 6 weeks after treatment start. Locally advanced or metastatic urothelial carcinoma was diagnosed in the patients. Between 1 and 8 samples per patient were obtained, pretreatment and on-treatment. The assay was immunoSEQ multiplex PCR, and TCRdb's table has in-frame clones only and misses some. The repertoire holds under 150,000 clones, with 80% to 90% as singletons. In this sample, this clone turned up once. This sequence originates from a man aged 55 to 70 with urothelial cancer. The specimen was PBMCs, collected around atezolizumab (anti-PD-L1) treatment.

The CDR3 spells CASSRGTGANQPQHF. DNA of the CDR3: TGCGCCAGCAGCCGTGGAACAGGGGCCAATCAGCCCCAGCATTTT. The chain joins TRBV4-3 to TRBJ1-5; 7 bases match TRBD1. Trimming removed 4 bases from V and 3 bases from J; junction bases left unmatched: 6. CDR1 is LGHNA and CDR2 is YSLEER in the germline V gene. CDR3 size: 15 residues.